This T cell receptor beta chain was sequenced during a study of blood T cell repertoires in COVID-19. As for the study in general: The origin of the acute and convalescent COVID-19 samples was the United States, Italy and Spain. The cDNA or gDNA used as material had been derived from T cells, B-cell-depleted T cells, or PBMCs.

Original methodology: Estimation of nucleated cell counts was performed using reference gene primer amplification. This table comes from immunoSEQ multiplex PCR, and its TCRdb copy is limited to in-frame clones, with some not included. The V and J calls and clone size were taken over from that table, and D and trimming were inferred from the DNA. The sample carries 85,000 to 90,000 clones, around 86% recorded once. V trimming: 0 bases; J trimming: 3 bases; junction bases outside the gene matches: 4. The CDR3 length is 16 residues. CDR1 and CDR2 (germline): SGHRS, YFSETQ. This chain uses TRBV5-1 with TRBJ2-7; 12 bases map to TRBD2. This receptor was obtained from a human donor in a cohort sampled during active COVID-19. The sequenced sample was peripheral blood. CDR3 sequence: CASSLDPGLAGYEQYF. For the CDR3, the DNA is TGCGCCAGCAGCTTGGACCCGGGACTAGCGGGCTACGAGCAGTACTTC.